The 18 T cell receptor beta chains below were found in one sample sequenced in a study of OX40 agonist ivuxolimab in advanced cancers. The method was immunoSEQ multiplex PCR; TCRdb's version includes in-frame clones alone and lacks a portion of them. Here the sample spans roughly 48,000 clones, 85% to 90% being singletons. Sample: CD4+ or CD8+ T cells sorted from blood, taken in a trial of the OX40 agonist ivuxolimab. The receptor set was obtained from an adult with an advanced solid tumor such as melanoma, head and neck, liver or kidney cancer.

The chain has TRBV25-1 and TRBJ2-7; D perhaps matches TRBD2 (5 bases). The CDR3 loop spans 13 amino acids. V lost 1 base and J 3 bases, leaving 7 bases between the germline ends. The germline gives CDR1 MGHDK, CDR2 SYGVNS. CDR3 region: CASSESGGYEQYF. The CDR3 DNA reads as TGTGCCAGCAGTGAATCTGGAGGCTACGAGCAGTACTTC.

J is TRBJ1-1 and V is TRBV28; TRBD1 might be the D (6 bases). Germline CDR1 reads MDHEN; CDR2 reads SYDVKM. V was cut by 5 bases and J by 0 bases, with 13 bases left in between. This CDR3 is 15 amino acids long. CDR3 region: CASSLPQGMNTEAFF. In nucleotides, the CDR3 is TGTGCCAGCAGTCTACCCCAGGGGATGAACACTGAAGCTTTCTTT.

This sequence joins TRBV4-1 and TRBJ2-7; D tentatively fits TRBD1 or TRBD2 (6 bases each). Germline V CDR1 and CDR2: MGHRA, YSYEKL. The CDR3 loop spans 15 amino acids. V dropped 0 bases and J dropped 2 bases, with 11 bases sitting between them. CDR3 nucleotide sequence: TGCGCCAGCAGCCAAGATGGGGGGCTGACCTACGAGCAGTACTTC. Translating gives CASSQDGGLTYEQYF.

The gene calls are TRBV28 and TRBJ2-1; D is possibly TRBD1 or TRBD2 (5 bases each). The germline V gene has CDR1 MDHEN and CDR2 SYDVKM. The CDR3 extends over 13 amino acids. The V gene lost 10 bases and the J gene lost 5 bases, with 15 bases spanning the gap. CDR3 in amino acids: CATAGGVHNEQFF. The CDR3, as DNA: TGTGCCACCGCTGGGGGTGTCCACAATGAGCAGTTCTTC. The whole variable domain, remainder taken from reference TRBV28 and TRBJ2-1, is DVKVTQSSRYLVKRTGEKVFLECVQDMDHENMFWYRQDPGLGLRLIYFSYDVKMKEKGDIPEGYSVSREKKERFSLILESASTNQTSMYLCATAGGVHNEQFFGPGTRLTVL.

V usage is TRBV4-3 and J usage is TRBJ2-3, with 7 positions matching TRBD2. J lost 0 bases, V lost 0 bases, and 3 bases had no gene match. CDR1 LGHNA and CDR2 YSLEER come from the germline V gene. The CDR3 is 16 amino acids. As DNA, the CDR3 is TGCGCCAGCAGCCAAGACCCAGCGGGGAGCACAGATACGCAGTATTTT. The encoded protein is CASSQDPAGSTDTQYF.

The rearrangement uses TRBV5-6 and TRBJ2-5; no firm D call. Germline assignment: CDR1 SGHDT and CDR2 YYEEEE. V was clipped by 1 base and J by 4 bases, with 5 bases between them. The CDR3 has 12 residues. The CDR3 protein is CASSLLAETQYF. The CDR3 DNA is TGTGCCAGCAGCTTGTTGGCAGAGACCCAGTACTTC.

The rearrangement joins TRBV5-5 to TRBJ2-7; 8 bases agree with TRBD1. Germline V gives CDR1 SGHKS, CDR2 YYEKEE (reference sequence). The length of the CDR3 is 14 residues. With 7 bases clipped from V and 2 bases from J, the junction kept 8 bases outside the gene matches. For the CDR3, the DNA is TGTGCCAGCGGGTCCGGGACAGGTACCTACGAGCAGTACTTC. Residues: CASGSGTGTYEQYF.

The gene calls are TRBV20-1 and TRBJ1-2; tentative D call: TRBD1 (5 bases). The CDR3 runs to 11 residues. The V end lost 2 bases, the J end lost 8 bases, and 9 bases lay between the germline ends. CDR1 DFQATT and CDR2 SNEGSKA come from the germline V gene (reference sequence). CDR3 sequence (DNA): TGCAGTGCTAGACGTCAGGGAGGCTACACCTTC. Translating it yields CSARRQGGYTF.

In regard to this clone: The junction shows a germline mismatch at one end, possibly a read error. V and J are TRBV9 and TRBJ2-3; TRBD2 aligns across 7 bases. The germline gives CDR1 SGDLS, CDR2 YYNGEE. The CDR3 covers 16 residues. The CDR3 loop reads CTSSEEGSGLTDTQYF. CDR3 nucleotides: TGTACCAGCAGCGAGGAGGGTAGCGGGCTCACAGATACGCAGTATTTT. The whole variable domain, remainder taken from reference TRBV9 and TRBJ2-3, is DSGVTQTPKHLITATGQRVTLRCSPRSGDLSVYWYQQSLDQGLQFLIQYYNGEERAKGNILERFSAQQFPDLHSELNLSSLELGDSALYFCTSSEEGSGLTDTQYFGPGTRLTVL.

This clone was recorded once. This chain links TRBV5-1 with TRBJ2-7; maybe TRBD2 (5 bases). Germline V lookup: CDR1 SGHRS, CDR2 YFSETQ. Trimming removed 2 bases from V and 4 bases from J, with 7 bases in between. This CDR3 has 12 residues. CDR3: CASSLRGYEQYF. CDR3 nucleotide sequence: TGCGCCAGCAGCTTACGGGGATACGAGCAGTACTTC.

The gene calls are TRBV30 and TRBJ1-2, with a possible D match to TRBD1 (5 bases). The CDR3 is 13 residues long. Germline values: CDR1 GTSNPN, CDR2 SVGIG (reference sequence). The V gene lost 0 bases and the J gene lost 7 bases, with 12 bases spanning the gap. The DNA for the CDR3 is TGTGCCTGGAGTGTCGAGGTGGGGCGTGGCTACACCTTC. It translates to CAWSVEVGRGYTF.

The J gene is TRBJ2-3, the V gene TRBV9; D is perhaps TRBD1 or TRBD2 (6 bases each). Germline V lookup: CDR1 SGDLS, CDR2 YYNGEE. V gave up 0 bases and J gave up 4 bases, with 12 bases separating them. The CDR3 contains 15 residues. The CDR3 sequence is CASSVEGGGSDTQYF. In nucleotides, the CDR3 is TGTGCCAGCAGCGTAGAAGGGGGAGGCTCAGATACGCAGTATTTT.

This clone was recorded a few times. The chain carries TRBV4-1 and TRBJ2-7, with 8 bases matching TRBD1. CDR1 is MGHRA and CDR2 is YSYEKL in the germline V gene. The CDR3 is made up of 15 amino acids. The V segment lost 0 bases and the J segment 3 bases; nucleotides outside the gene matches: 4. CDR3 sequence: CASSQEDREYYEQYF. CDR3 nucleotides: TGCGCCAGCAGCCAAGAGGACAGGGAATACTACGAGCAGTACTTC.

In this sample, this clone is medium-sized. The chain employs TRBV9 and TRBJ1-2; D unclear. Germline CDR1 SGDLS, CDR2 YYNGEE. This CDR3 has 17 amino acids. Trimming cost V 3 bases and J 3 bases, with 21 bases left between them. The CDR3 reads CASSDSVIGRKDYGYTF. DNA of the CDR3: TGTGCCAGCAGCGACTCCGTAATCGGGAGGAAGGACTATGGCTACACCTTC. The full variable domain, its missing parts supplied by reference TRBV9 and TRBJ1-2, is DSGVTQTPKHLITATGQRVTLRCSPRSGDLSVYWYQQSLDQGLQFLIQYYNGEERAKGNILERFSAQQFPDLHSELNLSSLELGDSALYFCASSDSVIGRKDYGYTFGSGTRLTVV.

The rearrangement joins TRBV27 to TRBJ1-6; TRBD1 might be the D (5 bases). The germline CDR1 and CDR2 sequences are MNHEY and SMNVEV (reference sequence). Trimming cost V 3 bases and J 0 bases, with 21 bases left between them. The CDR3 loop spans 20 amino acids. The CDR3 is CASSFRSQVMGYSYNSPLHF. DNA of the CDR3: TGTGCCAGCAGTTTCAGGTCACAGGTCATGGGTTACTCCTATAATTCACCCCTCCACTTT.

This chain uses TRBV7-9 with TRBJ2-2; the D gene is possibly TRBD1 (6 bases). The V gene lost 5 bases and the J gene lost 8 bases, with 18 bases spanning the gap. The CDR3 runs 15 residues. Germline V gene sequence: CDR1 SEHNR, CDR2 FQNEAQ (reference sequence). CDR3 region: CASSLRDTEHGELFF. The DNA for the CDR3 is TGTGCCAGCAGCCTCCGGGACACCGAGCATGGGGAGCTGTTTTTT.

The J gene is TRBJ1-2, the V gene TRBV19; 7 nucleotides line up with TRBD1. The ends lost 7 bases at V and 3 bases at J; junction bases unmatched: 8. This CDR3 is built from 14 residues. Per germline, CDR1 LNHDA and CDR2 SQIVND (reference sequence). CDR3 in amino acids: CASNGGGKDYGYTF. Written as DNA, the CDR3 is TGTGCCAGTAACGGAGGGGGCAAAGACTATGGCTACACCTTC.

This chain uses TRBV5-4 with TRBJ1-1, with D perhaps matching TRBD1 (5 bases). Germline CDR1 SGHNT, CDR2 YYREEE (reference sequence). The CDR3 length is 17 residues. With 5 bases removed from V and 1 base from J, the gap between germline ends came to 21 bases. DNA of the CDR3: TGTGCCAGCAGTTCCCCGACGATGGGACGGAGGAACACTGAAGCTTTCTTT. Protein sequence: CASSSPTMGRRNTEAFF.